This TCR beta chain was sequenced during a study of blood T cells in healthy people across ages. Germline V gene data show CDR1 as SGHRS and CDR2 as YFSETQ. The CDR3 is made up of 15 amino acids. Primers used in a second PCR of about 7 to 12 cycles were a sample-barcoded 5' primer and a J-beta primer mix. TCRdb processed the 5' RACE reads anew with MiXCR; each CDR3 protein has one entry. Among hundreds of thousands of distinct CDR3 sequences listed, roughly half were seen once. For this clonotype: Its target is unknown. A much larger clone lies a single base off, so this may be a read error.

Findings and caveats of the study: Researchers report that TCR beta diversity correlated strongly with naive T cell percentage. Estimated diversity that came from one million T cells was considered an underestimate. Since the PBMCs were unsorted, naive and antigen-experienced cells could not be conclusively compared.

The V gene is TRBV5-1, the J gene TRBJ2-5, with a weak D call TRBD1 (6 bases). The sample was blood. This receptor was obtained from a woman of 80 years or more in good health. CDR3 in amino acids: CAGSPTGMYQETQYF. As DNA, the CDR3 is TGCGCCGGCAGCCCGACAGGCATGTACCAAGAGACCCAGTACTTC.